The sequence of this T cell receptor (beta chain) was determined in a study of cytotoxic CD8 clonotypes in ibrutinib-treated CLL. Study at large: Median treatment time before response sampling was 12 months, range 6 to 36.

CDR3 length equals 16 residues. From germline, CDR1 is SGHDN and CDR2 FVKESK. Trimming removed 3 bases from V and 1 base from J; junction bases left unmatched: 5. Regarding the study as a whole: Clonality, elevated at ibrutinib response, dropped back toward baseline at progression. Collection times varied between progressing and sustained-remission patients. Clonality was higher at baseline than in age-matched healthy donors and tracked circulating CD8+ T-cell counts.

TCRdb's copy holds only in-frame clones and misses some; the assay was immunoSEQ multiplex PCR. The table records around 130,000 clones, around four fifths of them present only once. Note on this clone: What it binds is not known.

Sequenced material: PBMCs, taken after 24 months of ibrutinib treatment. The sequence derives from a human donor with chronic lymphocytic leukemia. This rearrangement joins TRBV14 to TRBJ2-1; TRBD1 matches 8 bases. The CDR3 spells CASSHLTGGSYNEQFF. In nucleotides, the CDR3 is TGTGCCAGCAGCCACCTCACAGGGGGTTCCTACAATGAGCAGTTCTTC.